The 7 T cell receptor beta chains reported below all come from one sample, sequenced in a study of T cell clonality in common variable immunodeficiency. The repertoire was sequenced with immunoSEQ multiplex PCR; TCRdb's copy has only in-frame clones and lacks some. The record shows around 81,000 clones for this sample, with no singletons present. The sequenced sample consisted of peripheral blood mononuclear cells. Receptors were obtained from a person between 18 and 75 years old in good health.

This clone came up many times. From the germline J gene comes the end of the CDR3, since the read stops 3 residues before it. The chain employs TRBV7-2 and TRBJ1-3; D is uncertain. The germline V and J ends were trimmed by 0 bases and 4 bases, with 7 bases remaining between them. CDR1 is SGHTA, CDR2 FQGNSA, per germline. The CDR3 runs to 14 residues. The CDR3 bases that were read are TGTGCCAGCAGCTTAGCAGGGCTCGGAAACACC. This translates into CASSLAGLGNT. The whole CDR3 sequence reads CASSLAGLGNTIYF.

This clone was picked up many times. CDR3 residues: CSASGGSFYNEQFF. The covered CDR3 bases are TGCAGTGCTAGTGGGGGGTCTTTCTACAATGAG. The V gene is TRBV20-1, the J gene TRBJ2-1; D is perhaps TRBD2 (6 bases). The read is 3 residues too short to cover the CDR3 end, so that end is filled in from the germline J gene. CDR1 is DFQATT and CDR2 is SNEGSKA in the germline V gene (reference sequence). The CDR3 has 14 amino acids. V lost 3 bases, J lost 3 bases, and 12 bases lay in between.

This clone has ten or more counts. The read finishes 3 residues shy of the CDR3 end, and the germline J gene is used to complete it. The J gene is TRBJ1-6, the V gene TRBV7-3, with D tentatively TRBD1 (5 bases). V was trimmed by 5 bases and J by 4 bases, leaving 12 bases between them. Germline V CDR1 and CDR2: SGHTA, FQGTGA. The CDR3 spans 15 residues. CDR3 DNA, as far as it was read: TGTGCCAGCAGCCAGTACGGGGGTTATAATTCACCC. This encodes CASSQYGGYNSP. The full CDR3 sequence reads CASSQYGGYNSPLHF.

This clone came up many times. The chain's CDR3 is CASNIQGFTGANVLTF. The CDR3 DNA, read in part, is TGTGCCAGTAATATCCAGGGATTCACTGGGGCCAACGTC. V gene TRBV19 combines with J gene TRBJ2-6, with D possibly being TRBD1 (5 bases). The read is 3 residues too short to cover the CDR3 end, so that end is filled in from the germline J gene. The CDR3 sequence is 16 residues long. The germline V gene encodes CDR1 LNHDA and CDR2 SQIVND (reference sequence). V lost 7 bases, J lost 2 bases, and 15 bases lay in between.

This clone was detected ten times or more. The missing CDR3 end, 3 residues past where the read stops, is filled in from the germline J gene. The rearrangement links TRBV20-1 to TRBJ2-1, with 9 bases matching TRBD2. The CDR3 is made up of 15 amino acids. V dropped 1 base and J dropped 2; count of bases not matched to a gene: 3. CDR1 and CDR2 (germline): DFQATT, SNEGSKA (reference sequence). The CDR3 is CSARGREGPYNEQFF. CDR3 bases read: TGCAGTGCTAGAGGGCGGGAGGGCCCCTACAATGAG.

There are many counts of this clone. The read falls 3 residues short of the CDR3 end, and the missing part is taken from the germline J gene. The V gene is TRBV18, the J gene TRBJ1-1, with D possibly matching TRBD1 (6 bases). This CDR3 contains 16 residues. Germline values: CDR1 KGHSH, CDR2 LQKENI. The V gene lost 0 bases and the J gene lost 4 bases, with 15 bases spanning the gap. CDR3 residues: CASSPPQRTDGTEAFF. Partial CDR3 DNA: TGTGCCAGCTCACCACCCCAACGGACAGATGGCACTGAA.

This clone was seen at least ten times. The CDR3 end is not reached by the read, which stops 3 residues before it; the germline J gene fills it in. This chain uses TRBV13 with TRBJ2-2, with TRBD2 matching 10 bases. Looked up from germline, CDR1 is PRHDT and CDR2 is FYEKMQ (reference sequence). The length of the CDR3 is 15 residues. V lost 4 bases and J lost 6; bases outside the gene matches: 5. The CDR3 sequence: CASSSSGREPGELFF. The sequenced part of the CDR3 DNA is TGTGCCAGCAGCTCTAGCGGGAGAGAGCCCGGGGAG.